The 31 T cell receptor beta chains reported below all come from one sample, sequenced in a study of persistence of HIV-infected CD4 T cells. The stimulus was an HIV-1 Gag 15-mer peptide pool, approximately 0.93 ug/peptide/mL. Sorted nonresponding memory CD4+ T cells were CD40L-negative, CD69-negative, CD45RO-high. The immunoSEQ assay was version 4, run in survey mode. Measured with immunoSEQ multiplex PCR; TCRdb has only the in-frame clones, and not every one. The sample lists just under 65,000 clones, about 69% occurring once. Antigens for these TCRs are unknown. This sample comprised CD4+ T cells sorted from PBMCs after roughly 19-hour stimulation, obtained from a patient who received antiretroviral therapy. These receptors were taken from an adult man with HIV who was CMV-seropositive.

The chain recombines TRBV27 with TRBJ1-6; unclear D gene. There are 14 residues in the CDR3. Trimming removed 5 bases at V and 5 bases at J, with 10 bases between. Germline V gives CDR1 MNHEY, CDR2 SMNVEV (reference sequence). CDR3 sequence: CASSGGLNNSPLHF. The CDR3, as DNA: TGTGCCAGCAGTGGAGGATTGAATAATTCACCCCTCCACTTT.

The V gene is TRBV5-1, the J gene TRBJ2-2; 9 bases line up with TRBD1. The CDR3 sequence is 16 residues long. Germline lookup yields CDR1 SGHRS and CDR2 YFSETQ. The V gene end was trimmed by 4 bases and the J gene end by 3 bases; junction bases not matched to a gene: 7. The CDR3 DNA sequence: TGCGCCAGCAGCCGGACAGGGGAAGGGGACACCGGGGAGCTGTTTTTT. Its protein product is CASSRTGEGDTGELFF. The whole variable domain, filled in from reference TRBV5-1 and TRBJ2-2, reads KAGVTQTPRYLIKTRGQQVTLSCSPISGHRSVSWYQQTPGQGLQFLFEYFSETQRNKGNFPGRFSGRQFSNSRSEMNVSTLELGDSALYLCASSRTGEGDTGELFFGEGSRLTVL.

The CDR3 DNA follows: TGTGCCAGCGGGGGGGGATCTGGAGGCTACACCTTC. Amino acids: CASGGGSGGYTF. This chain links TRBV6-6 with TRBJ1-2; weak D call: TRBD1 (5 bases). V lost 8 bases and J lost 8, with 15 bases in between. This CDR3 region has 12 residues. From germline, CDR1 is MNHNY and CDR2 SVGAGI (reference sequence).

V and J are TRBV6-5 and TRBJ2-3, with D possibly being TRBD1 (6 bases). Trimming pared 6 bases from V and 4 bases from J, leaving 11 bases between. CDR1 and CDR2 from the germline V gene are MNHEY and SVGAGI. The CDR3 totals 13 residues. Written as DNA, the CDR3 is TGTGCCAGCAGGGGACACCAAGCAGATACGCAGTATTTT. It codes for CASRGHQADTQYF.

The genes are TRBV5-1 and TRBJ2-1; 10 bases match TRBD1. With V trimmed by 6 bases and J by 7 bases, 7 bases remained unmatched. This CDR3 has 14 amino acids. Germline-derived CDR1 and CDR2 are SGHRS and YFSETQ. CDR3 amino acids: CASTLGQGENEQFF. The CDR3, as DNA: TGCGCCAGCACCTTAGGACAGGGGGAGAATGAGCAGTTCTTC.

This clone was observed a single time. The chain uses TRBV7-8 and TRBJ2-5, with 9 bases identical to TRBD1. CDR3 length: 15 residues. Germline V gene data show CDR1 as SGHVS and CDR2 as FQNEAQ. V gave up 3 bases and J gave up 4 bases; unmatched junction bases: 6. DNA for the CDR3: TGTGCCAGCAGCTTTGGACAGGGGTCGGGAGAGACCCAGTACTTC. It yields the protein CASSFGQGSGETQYF.

This chain connects TRBV18 to TRBJ1-1; the match to TRBD1 covers 7 bases. J lost 6 bases, V lost 5 bases, and 6 bases had no gene match. Germline values: CDR1 KGHSH, CDR2 LQKENI. The CDR3 loop spans 13 amino acids. The CDR3 sequence: CASSSDRVAEAFF. The CDR3 coding sequence is TGTGCCAGCTCATCCGACAGGGTAGCTGAAGCTTTCTTT.

V is TRBV27 and J is TRBJ1-1, with TRBD1 matching over 10 bases. Per the germline V gene, CDR1 is MNHEY and CDR2 is SMNVEV (reference sequence). V trimming: 2 bases; J trimming: 8 bases; junction bases outside the gene matches: 8. CDR3 length: 15 amino acids. The CDR3 is CASSLLGGTGEEAFF. The CDR3 nucleotides are TGTGCCAGCAGTTTACTCGGGGGGACAGGGGAGGAAGCTTTCTTT.

The chain employs TRBV2 and TRBJ1-5; D may be TRBD1 (6 bases). The germline V and J ends were trimmed by 5 bases and 3 bases, with 17 bases remaining between them. The CDR3 runs 16 residues. Germline assignment: CDR1 SNHLY and CDR2 FYNNEI. CDR3 DNA sequence: TGTGCCAGCAGTTCTCCGGGGGGGGGCTACAATCAGCCCCAGCATTTT. It codes for CASSSPGGGYNQPQHF. Together with reference TRBV2 and TRBJ1-5, the CDR3 gives the full variable domain: EPEVTQTPSHQVTQMGQEVILRCVPISNHLYFYWYRQILGQKVEFLVSFYNNEISEKSEIFDDQFSVERPDGSNFTLKIRSTKLEDSAMYFCASSSPGGGYNQPQHFGDGTRLSIL.

The CDR3 spells CASSRTHTGEHEQYF. In DNA, the CDR3 is TGTGCCAGCAGCCGCACCCACACAGGGGAGCACGAGCAGTACTTC. The rearrangement links TRBV6-5 to TRBJ2-7; 7 nucleotides match TRBD1. This CDR3 is built from 15 residues. Per the germline V gene, CDR1 is MNHEY and CDR2 is SVGAGI. V lost 6 bases to trimming and J lost 5 bases; unmatched junction nucleotides: 13.

The rearrangement links TRBV6-5 to TRBJ1-1, with D uncertain. CDR3 length: 13 residues. Trimming pared 7 bases from V and 4 bases from J, leaving 13 bases between. The germline gives CDR1 MNHEY, CDR2 SVGAGI. The CDR3 here is CASTPQVGTEAFF. The CDR3 DNA follows: TGTGCCAGCACTCCGCAGGTTGGCACTGAAGCTTTCTTT.

Only one count was recorded for this clone. The chain combines TRBV5-1 with TRBJ2-3; D is tentatively TRBD1 or TRBD2 (5 bases each). The V and J ends lost 0 bases and 7 bases respectively, with 12 bases between them. CDR1 SGHRS and CDR2 YFSETQ come from the germline V gene. The CDR3 has 14 residues. In nucleotides, the CDR3 is TGCGCCAGCAGCTTGGCCGTAAAGGGACATACGCAGTATTTT. Translation: CASSLAVKGHTQYF.

The chain joins TRBV10-2 to TRBJ1-3; no firm D call. CDR3 length equals 16 residues. Trimming left V 3 bases short and J 0 bases short, with 12 bases between. Germline V gives CDR1 WSHSY, CDR2 SAAADI. The DNA for the CDR3 is TGCGCCAGCAGTGACTTGGATCCTAGCTCTGGAAACACCATATATTTT. It codes for CASSDLDPSSGNTIYF.

The chain links TRBV27 to TRBJ1-3; D gene unclear. V was cut by 5 bases and J by 2 bases, with 22 bases left in between. The CDR3 is made up of 18 amino acids. Germline V lookup: CDR1 MNHEY, CDR2 SMNVEV (reference sequence). The CDR3: CASSPLGKGLPAGNTIYF. The DNA of the CDR3 is TGTGCCAGCAGTCCACTGGGGAAAGGGTTGCCAGCTGGAAACACCATATATTTT.

V and J are TRBV27 and TRBJ2-7, with TRBD1 matching over 7 bases. The CDR3 is made up of 14 amino acids. V dropped 5 bases and J dropped 4; count of bases not matched to a gene: 8. Germline V gives CDR1 MNHEY, CDR2 SMNVEV (reference sequence). The CDR3 loop reads CASSHTGQTYEQYF. The CDR3 nucleotides read TGTGCCAGCAGTCATACGGGACAGACTTACGAGCAGTACTTC.

The chain has TRBV14 and TRBJ1-6; the D is unclear. Germline CDR1 and CDR2: SGHDN and FVKESK. The CDR3 length is 13 residues. V was cut by 4 bases and J by 10 bases, with 11 bases left in between. The CDR3 protein is CASSPLGRSPLHF. The DNA of the CDR3 is TGTGCCAGCAGCCCCCTCGGGAGGTCACCCCTCCACTTT. The complete variable domain, with remaining parts taken from reference TRBV14 and TRBJ1-6, reads EAGVTQFPSHSVIEKGQTVTLRCDPISGHDNLYWYRRVMGKEIKFLLHFVKESKQDESGMPNNRFLAERTGGTYSTLKVQPAELEDSGVYFCASSPLGRSPLHFGNGTRLTVT.

The V call is TRBV6-5, the J call TRBJ1-1; 8 nucleotides align to TRBD1. With 6 bases clipped from V and 4 bases from J, the junction kept 7 bases outside the gene matches. The CDR3 is 14 amino acids. Germline assignment: CDR1 MNHEY and CDR2 SVGAGI. The CDR3 region has the DNA TGTGCCAGCAGCCGACAAGGACAGGGCACTGAAGCTTTCTTT. Amino acids: CASSRQGQGTEAFF.

This clone occurred once. The rearrangement uses TRBV7-3 and TRBJ1-1; D might be TRBD1 (6 bases). CDR1 and CDR2 (germline): SGHTA, FQGTGA. The CDR3 is 14 residues long. The V end lost 4 bases, the J end lost 5 bases, and 14 bases lay between the germline ends. This CDR3 reads CASSSNTQGTEAFF. Written as DNA, the CDR3 is TGTGCCAGCAGCTCGAACACACAGGGAACTGAAGCTTTCTTT.

The rearrangement uses TRBV3-1 (or the pseudogene TRBV3-2) and TRBJ1-5, with D unresolved. Germline CDR1 is LGHDT and CDR2 is YNNKEL (reference sequence). The CDR3 has 14 residues. Trimming took 0 bases from V and 7 from J, leaving 10 bases between them. CDR3 sequence (DNA): TGTGCCAGCAGCCAAGATTGGATAGAACAGCCCCAGCATTTT. Amino acids: CASSQDWIEQPQHF.

The chain combines TRBV3-1 (or the pseudogene TRBV3-2) with TRBJ1-2, with unresolved D. The CDR3 is 11 residues long. From germline, CDR1 is LGHDT and CDR2 YNNKEL (reference sequence). V was cut by 1 base and J by 8 bases, with 5 bases left in between. The CDR3 DNA follows: TGTGCCAGCAGCCAAGCGCTGGGCTACACCTTC. This codes for CASSQALGYTF.

The rearrangement uses TRBV21-1 and TRBJ1-4. TRBV21-1 is a known pseudogene. The CDR3 has 16 residues. Written as DNA, the CDR3 is TGTGCCAGCAGCAAAGTAGCGGCAGGCGTGGATGGAAAACTGTTTTTT. It is translated as CASSKVAAGVDGKLFF.

This chain links TRBV7-9 with TRBJ1-4; D gene uncertain. The CDR3 runs 16 residues. Trimming took off 6 bases at V and 0 bases at J, with 14 bases between the two ends. Germline loops: CDR1 SEHNR, CDR2 FQNEAQ (reference sequence). CDR3 DNA sequence: TGTGCCAGCAGTGGACTTCAGATTGCAACTAATGAAAAACTGTTTTTT. Amino acid sequence: CASSGLQIATNEKLFF.

This clone appeared a few times. The CDR3 nucleotides read TGTGCCAGCAACGCGGATAGCAATCAGCCCCAGCATTTT. It codes for CASNADSNQPQHF. V is TRBV2 and J is TRBJ1-5, with D unresolved. Trimming removed 7 bases at V and 0 bases at J, with 7 bases between. Germline assignment: CDR1 SNHLY and CDR2 FYNNEI. The CDR3 consists of 13 residues.

J is TRBJ1-3 and V is TRBV10-2; D gene unclear. The V end was cut by 4 bases, the J end by 3 bases, with 7 bases between. Looked up from germline, CDR1 is WSHSY and CDR2 is SAAADI. This CDR3 has 13 residues. The CDR3 nucleotides read TGCGCCAGCAGTGCCGGGAATGGAAACACCATATATTTT. Translated, it gives CASSAGNGNTIYF.

V gene TRBV2 combines with J gene TRBJ1-2; 7 nucleotides agree with TRBD1. Germline V gene data show CDR1 as SNHLY and CDR2 as FYNNEI. V lost 7 bases, J lost 5 bases, and 7 bases stayed unmatched. The CDR3 sequence is 13 residues long. The CDR3 region has the DNA TGTGCCAGCACTTGGGACAGCGCTTATGGCTACACCTTC. Translated: CASTWDSAYGYTF.

Only one count was recorded for this clone. V usage is TRBV5-1 and J usage is TRBJ1-3; D may be TRBD1 (6 bases). The CDR3 is 16 amino acids. V gave up 4 bases and J gave up 5 bases, with 19 bases separating them. Looked up from germline, CDR1 is SGHRS and CDR2 is YFSETQ. The CDR3, as DNA: TGCGCCAGCAGCCTACTCTACAGGGAAGAAAGAAACACCATATATTTT. Translation: CASSLLYREERNTIYF.

V gene TRBV20-1 combines with J gene TRBJ1-6; D call uncertain. Between the trimmed V and J ends, which lost 3 bases and 14 bases, there was a span of 11 bases. The germline gives CDR1 DFQATT, CDR2 SNEGSKA (reference sequence). The CDR3 runs 11 residues. The CDR3 region is CSARRQETLHF. For the CDR3, the DNA is TGCAGTGCTAGGAGGCAGGAGACCCTCCACTTT.

This clone was counted between two and nine times. The V gene is TRBV11-1, the J gene TRBJ2-3, with D possibly being TRBD1 (5 bases). Germline CDR1 is SGHAT and CDR2 is FQDESV (reference sequence). The V end was cut by 2 bases, the J end by 11 bases, with 17 bases between. The CDR3 loop spans 14 amino acids. CDR3 DNA: TGTGCCAGCAGCTTACATTCAGGACAATTTAGGCAGTATTTT. Protein: CASSLHSGQFRQYF.

This clone has just a few counts. V gene TRBV2 combines with J gene TRBJ2-2, with TRBD2 matching over 9 bases. The CDR3 sequence is 16 residues long. Trimming at V came to 8 bases and at J to 4 bases, leaving 11 bases not matched to a gene. The germline V gene encodes CDR1 SNHLY and CDR2 FYNNEI. CDR3 protein: CASGSSGGPSTGELFF. CDR3 nucleotide sequence: TGTGCCAGCGGTTCGAGCGGGGGGCCGAGCACCGGGGAGCTGTTTTTT.

The chain carries TRBV3-1 (or the pseudogene TRBV3-2) and TRBJ2-4; D ambiguous. Between the trimmed V and J ends, which lost 1 base and 0 bases, there was a span of 10 bases. Per germline, CDR1 LGHDT and CDR2 YNNKEL (reference sequence). This CDR3 is 16 amino acids long. Written as DNA, the CDR3 is TGTGCCAGCAGCCAAGGTCTGGATCTAGCCAAAAACATTCAGTACTTC. This encodes CASSQGLDLAKNIQYF.

The chain couples TRBV10-1 to TRBJ1-2; D call uncertain. Trimming left V 2 bases short and J 4 bases short, with 8 bases between. This CDR3 has 13 residues. Germline V lookup: CDR1 WNHNN, CDR2 SYGVQD (reference sequence). The CDR3 region is CASSERATYGYTF. DNA of the CDR3: TGCGCCAGCAGTGAGCGGGCAACCTATGGCTACACCTTC.